These 13 T cell receptor beta chains originate from one sample sequenced in a study of PD-L1 blockade in urothelial cancer. Assay used: immunoSEQ multiplex PCR; TCRdb lists only in-frame clones, some missing. This sample has more than 60,000 clones, with 88% found just once. Stated time point: peripheral blood 6 weeks after treatment start. Sequenced here: PBMCs, sampled around atezolizumab (anti-PD-L1) treatment. The receptors here all came from a man aged 60-69 years with urothelial cancer.

The chain is built from TRBV29-1 and TRBJ1-4; TRBD1 matches 11 bases. CDR1 is SQVTM, CDR2 ANQGSEA, per germline. The CDR3 sequence is 14 residues long. The J segment lost 7 bases and the V segment lost 8 bases, leaving 9 bases of the junction unmatched. Written as DNA, the CDR3 is TGCAGCACTGGACAGGGGGCCACGGGTGAAAAACTGTTTTTT. It encodes CSTGQGATGEKLFF.

The CDR3 nucleotides read TGTGCCAGCAGTCAGGGCCCGTCCTACGAGCAGTACTTC. Translation: CASSQGPSYEQYF. The V gene is TRBV27, the J gene TRBJ2-7; weak D call: TRBD1 (5 bases). CDR1 and CDR2 (germline): MNHEY, SMNVEV (reference sequence). Deletions cut 5 bases from V and 1 base from J, with 9 bases between. The CDR3 consists of 13 residues.

DNA for the CDR3: TGTGCCAGCAGCGCTCCGACTAGCGGCCGCTCCTACAATGAGCAGTTCTTC. Translated: CASSAPTSGRSYNEQFF. The chain couples TRBV5-4 to TRBJ2-1; 9 nucleotides match TRBD2. Germline V gene sequence: CDR1 SGHNT, CDR2 YYREEE (reference sequence). The CDR3 sequence is 17 residues long. V gave up 4 bases and J gave up 0 bases; unmatched junction bases: 8.

This clone came up once. The V and J genes are TRBV27 and TRBJ1-2; 7 bases line up with TRBD1. The V gene's germline CDR1 is MNHEY and CDR2 SMNVEV (reference sequence). The junction had 3 bases not matched to a gene; V was cut back by 3 bases and J by 2 bases. There are 14 residues in the CDR3. As DNA, the CDR3 is TGTGCCAGCAGTTTGGGCAGGGGGAACTATGGCTACACCTTC. As protein: CASSLGRGNYGYTF.

This sequence joins TRBV2 and TRBJ2-3, with 7 nucleotides matching TRBD1. The CDR3 is 14 residues long. J was trimmed by 3 bases and V by 7 bases; bases with no gene match: 7. CDR1 and CDR2 (germline): SNHLY, FYNNEI. The CDR3 loop reads CASKYRGRTDTQYF. In DNA, the CDR3 is TGTGCCAGCAAATACAGGGGTAGGACAGATACGCAGTATTTT.

The chain combines TRBV10-3 with TRBJ1-4, with 7 positions matching TRBD1. The germline CDR1 and CDR2 sequences are ENHRY and SYGVKD. The length of the CDR3 is 15 residues. After removal of 10 bases from V and 5 bases from J, the junction contained 13 bases not matched to a gene. The CDR3 bases are TGTGCCACGTCTGATGGGACAGAACGAAATGAAAAACTGTTTTTT. Amino acid sequence: CATSDGTERNEKLFF.

This rearrangement joins TRBV9 to TRBJ2-1; 13 bases match TRBD2. This CDR3 has 13 amino acids. Germline values: CDR1 SGDLS, CDR2 YYNGEE. The trim removed 2 bases at V and 10 bases at J, leaving 0 bases unmatched. The CDR3 DNA reads TGTGCCAGCAGCGTGGGACTAGCGGGGGAGCAGTTCTTC. Encoded protein: CASSVGLAGEQFF.

The gene calls are TRBV6-5 and TRBJ2-7, with TRBD1 matching over 9 bases. Germline CDR1 and CDR2: MNHEY and SVGAGI. V lost 6 bases, J lost 5 bases, and 2 bases stayed unmatched. CDR3 length: 12 amino acids. This CDR3 is CASSRTGDEQYF. CDR3 in DNA: TGTGCCAGCAGCAGGACAGGGGACGAGCAGTACTTC.

The chain links TRBV28 to TRBJ2-7, with 11 positions matching TRBD2. The CDR3 length is 17 residues. The germline CDR1 and CDR2 sequences are MDHEN and SYDVKM. The V and J ends lost 8 bases and 4 bases, in that order; junction bases with no gene match: 16. The chain's CDR3 is CASRRLTSGSFFYEQYF. CDR3 DNA sequence: TGTGCCAGCCGCCGTCTAACTAGCGGGAGCTTTTTTTACGAGCAGTACTTC.

CDR3: CASSAWGNRDEQYF. The CDR3 bases are TGTGCCAGCAGCGCCTGGGGGAACAGGGACGAGCAGTACTTC. The rearrangement joins TRBV9 to TRBJ2-7; possibly TRBD1 for D (6 bases). V gave up 3 bases and J gave up 5 bases, with 15 bases separating them. The germline gives CDR1 SGDLS, CDR2 YYNGEE. This CDR3 has 14 amino acids.

This clone was counted a single time. This sequence joins TRBV7-9 and TRBJ2-3; 10 bases agree with TRBD2. CDR3 length equals 17 residues. The junction had 12 bases not matched to a gene; V was cut back by 4 bases and J by 5 bases. Germline CDR1 SEHNR, CDR2 FQNEAQ (reference sequence). CDR3 sequence: CASSSPPLAGSVDTQYF. CDR3 coding DNA: TGTGCCAGCAGCTCCCCCCCACTAGCGGGAAGTGTAGATACGCAGTATTTT.

This clone was recorded only once. The J gene is TRBJ2-7, the V gene TRBV29-1; no definite D call. Germline loops: CDR1 SQVTM, CDR2 ANQGSEA. Trimming left V 1 base short and J 0 bases short, with 10 bases between. This CDR3 region has 14 residues. The CDR3 bases are TGCAGCGTTGAAGGGGCAGGCCCCTCCTACGAGCAGTACTTC. Translated, it gives CSVEGAGPSYEQYF.

The chain uses TRBV4-1 and TRBJ2-4, with TRBD1 as a possible D gene (6 bases). The CDR3 covers 17 residues. Per the germline V gene, CDR1 is MGHRA and CDR2 is YSYEKL. The ends were cut back, 0 bases at V and 1 base at J, with 13 bases in the middle. In nucleotides, the CDR3 is TGCGCCAGCAGCCAAGATGCAGGGGCGTGGGCCAAAAACATTCAGTACTTC. This gives the protein CASSQDAGAWAKNIQYF.